This T cell receptor (beta chain) was identified during a study of shared clonotypes between healthy human individuals. The germline V and J ends were trimmed by 7 bases and 7 bases, with 20 bases remaining between them. This CDR3 has 13 amino acids. The germline gives CDR1 SQVTM, CDR2 ANQGSEA. Terminally differentiated effector memory CD45RA+ cells were excluded from the naive CD8 cells, which were CD45RO-negative and positively selected for CCR7. Those who donated, Caucasian adults without exception, all lived in Nashville, Tennessee. Repertoires were generated with immunoSEQ multiplex PCR, while TCRdb's copy carries only in-frame clones and drops some. The sample consists of 760,000 or so clones, approximately 96% of them appearing once.

This receptor was taken from a man aged 25 to 45 in good health. The sample was naive CD8+ T cells sorted from blood. V gene TRBV29-1 combines with J gene TRBJ2-7; D may be TRBD1 (6 bases). CDR3 sequence: CSATGGRRGEQYF. The CDR3 coding sequence is TGCAGCGCGACTGGGGGCCGGCGTGGGGAGCAGTACTTC.